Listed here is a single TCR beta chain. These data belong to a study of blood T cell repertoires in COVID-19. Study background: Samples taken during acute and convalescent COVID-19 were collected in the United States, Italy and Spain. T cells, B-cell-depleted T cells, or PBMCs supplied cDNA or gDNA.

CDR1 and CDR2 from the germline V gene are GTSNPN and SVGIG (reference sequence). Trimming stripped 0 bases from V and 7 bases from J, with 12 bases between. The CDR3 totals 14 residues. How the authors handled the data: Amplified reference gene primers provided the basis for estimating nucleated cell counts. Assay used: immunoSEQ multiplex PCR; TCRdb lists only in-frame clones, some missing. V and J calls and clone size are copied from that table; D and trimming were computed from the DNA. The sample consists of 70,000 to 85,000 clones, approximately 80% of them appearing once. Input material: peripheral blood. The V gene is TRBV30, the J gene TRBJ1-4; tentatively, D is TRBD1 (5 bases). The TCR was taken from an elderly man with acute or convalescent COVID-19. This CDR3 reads CAWSVGRVSEKLFF. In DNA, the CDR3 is TGTGCCTGGAGTGTCGGCAGGGTCTCTGAAAAACTGTTTTTT.